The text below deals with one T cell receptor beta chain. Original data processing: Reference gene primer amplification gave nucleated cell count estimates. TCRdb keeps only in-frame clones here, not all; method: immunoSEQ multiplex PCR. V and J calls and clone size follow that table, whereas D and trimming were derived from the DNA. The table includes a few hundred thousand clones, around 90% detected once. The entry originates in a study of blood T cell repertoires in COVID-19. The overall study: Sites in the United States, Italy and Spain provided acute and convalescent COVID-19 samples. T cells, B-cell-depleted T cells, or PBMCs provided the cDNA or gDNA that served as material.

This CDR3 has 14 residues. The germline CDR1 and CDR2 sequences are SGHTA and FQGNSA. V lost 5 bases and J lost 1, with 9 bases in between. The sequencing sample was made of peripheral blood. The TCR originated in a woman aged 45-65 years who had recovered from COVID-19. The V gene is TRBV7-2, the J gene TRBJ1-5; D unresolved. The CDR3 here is CASSTMASNQPQHF. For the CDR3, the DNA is TGTGCCAGCAGCACGATGGCCAGCAATCAGCCCCAGCATTTT.